The sequence of this T cell receptor (beta chain) was determined in a study of beta chain features in type 1 diabetes. Study background: Age and gender were similar between patients and healthy donors, as were cell yields. There were some 100,000,000 sorted cells examined across all samples. Study-wide findings and caveats: The VDJ junctions of type 1 diabetes patients carried fewer insertions and more deletions. Across all four CD4+ subsets, people with type 1 diabetes showed modestly shorter TCRB CDR3s.

This clone appeared a few times. Its antigen is unknown. There was one heparinised blood draw per donor, averaging roughly 100 mL. The authors reverse transcribed all of the isolated RNA, so sequencing captured expressed TCRB transcripts. Profiling relied on immunoSEQ multiplex PCR, and the TCRdb table lists in-frame clones only, not all of them. The table shows 120,000 or so clones, with 17% occurring only once. The sequenced material came from central memory CD4+ T cells from blood. This clonotype was sampled from a man between 18 and 35 years old with type 1 diabetes.

DNA for the CDR3: TGTGCCAGCAGTACTAGCTCCGCAGATACGCAGTATTTT. Protein product: CASSTSSADTQYF. J is TRBJ2-3 and V is TRBV11-3; the D gene is possibly TRBD2 (6 bases). Trimming shortened V by 6 bases and J by 4 bases, and 11 bases separated the two germline ends. The length of the CDR3 is 13 residues. Germline lookup yields CDR1 SGHNT and CDR2 YENEEA.